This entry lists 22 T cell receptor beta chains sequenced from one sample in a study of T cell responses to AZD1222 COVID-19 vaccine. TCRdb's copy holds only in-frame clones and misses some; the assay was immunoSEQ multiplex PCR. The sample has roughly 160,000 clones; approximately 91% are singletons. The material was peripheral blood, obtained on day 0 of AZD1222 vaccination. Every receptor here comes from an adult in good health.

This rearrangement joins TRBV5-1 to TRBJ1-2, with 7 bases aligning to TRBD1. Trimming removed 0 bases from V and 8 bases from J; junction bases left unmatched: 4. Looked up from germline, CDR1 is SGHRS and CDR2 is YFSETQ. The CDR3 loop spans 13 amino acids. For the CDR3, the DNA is TGCGCCAGCAGCTTGGGTGACAGGGACGGCTACACCTTC. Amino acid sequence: CASSLGDRDGYTF.

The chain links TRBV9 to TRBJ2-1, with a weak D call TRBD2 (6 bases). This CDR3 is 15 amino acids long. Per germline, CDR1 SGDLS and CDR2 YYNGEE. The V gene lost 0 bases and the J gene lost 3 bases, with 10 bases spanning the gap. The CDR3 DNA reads TGTGCCAGCAGCGTAGATAGCGGCTACTACAATGAGCAGTTCTTC. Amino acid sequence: CASSVDSGYYNEQFF.

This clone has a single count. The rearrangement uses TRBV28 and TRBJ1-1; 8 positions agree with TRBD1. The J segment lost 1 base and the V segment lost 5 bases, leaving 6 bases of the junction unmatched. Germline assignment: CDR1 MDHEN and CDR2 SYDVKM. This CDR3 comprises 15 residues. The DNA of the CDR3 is TGTGCCAGCAGTATTATAGGACAGGGGAACACTGAAGCTTTCTTT. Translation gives CASSIIGQGNTEAFF.

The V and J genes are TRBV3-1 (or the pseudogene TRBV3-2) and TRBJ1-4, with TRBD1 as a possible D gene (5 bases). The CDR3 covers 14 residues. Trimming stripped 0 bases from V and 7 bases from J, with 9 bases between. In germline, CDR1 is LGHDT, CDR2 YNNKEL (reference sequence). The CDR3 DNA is TGTGCCAGCAGCCAAGAACCGGGGGGTGAAAAACTGTTTTTT. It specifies CASSQEPGGEKLFF.

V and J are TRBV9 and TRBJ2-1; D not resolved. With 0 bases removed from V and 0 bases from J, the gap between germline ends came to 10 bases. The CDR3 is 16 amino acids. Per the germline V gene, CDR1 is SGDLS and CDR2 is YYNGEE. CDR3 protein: CASSVAVDLSYNEQFF. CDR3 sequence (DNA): TGTGCCAGCAGCGTAGCAGTGGACCTCTCCTACAATGAGCAGTTCTTC.

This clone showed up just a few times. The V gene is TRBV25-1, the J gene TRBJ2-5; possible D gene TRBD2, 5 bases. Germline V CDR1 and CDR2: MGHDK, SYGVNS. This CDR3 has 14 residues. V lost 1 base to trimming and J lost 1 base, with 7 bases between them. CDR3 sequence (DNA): TGTGCCAGCAGTGAATGGAGGTTCCAAGAGACCCAGTACTTC. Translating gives CASSEWRFQETQYF.

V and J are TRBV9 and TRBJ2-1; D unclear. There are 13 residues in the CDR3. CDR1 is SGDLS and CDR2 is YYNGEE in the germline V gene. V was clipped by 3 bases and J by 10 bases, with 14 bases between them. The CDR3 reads CASSGLIYPEQFF. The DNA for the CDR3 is TGTGCCAGCAGCGGTTTGATTTACCCCGAGCAGTTCTTC. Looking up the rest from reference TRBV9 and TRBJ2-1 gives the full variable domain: DSGVTQTPKHLITATGQRVTLRCSPRSGDLSVYWYQQSLDQGLQFLIQYYNGEERAKGNILERFSAQQFPDLHSELNLSSLELGDSALYFCASSGLIYPEQFFGPGTRLTVL.

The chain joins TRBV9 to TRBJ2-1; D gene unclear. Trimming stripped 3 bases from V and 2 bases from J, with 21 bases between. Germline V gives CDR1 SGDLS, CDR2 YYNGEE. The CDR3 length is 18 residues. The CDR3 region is CASSGGSGSSLTYNEQFF. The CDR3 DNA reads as TGTGCCAGCAGCGGTGGGTCGGGTAGCTCTCTTACCTACAATGAGCAGTTCTTC.

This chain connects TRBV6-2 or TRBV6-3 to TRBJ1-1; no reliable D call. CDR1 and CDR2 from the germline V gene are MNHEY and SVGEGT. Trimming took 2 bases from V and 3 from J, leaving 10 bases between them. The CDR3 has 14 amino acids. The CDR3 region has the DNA TGTGCCAGCAGTTACGTCGTACACTACACTGAAGCTTTCTTT. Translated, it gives CASSYVVHYTEAFF.

CDR3 DNA: TGTGCCAGCAGGTGGGACCTTAACTATGGCTACACCTTC. This encodes CASRWDLNYGYTF. The chain combines TRBV7-9 with TRBJ1-2; the D gene is possibly TRBD1 (5 bases). V gave up 6 bases and J gave up 1 base, with 9 bases separating them. This CDR3 contains 13 residues. Germline CDR1 SEHNR, CDR2 FQNEAQ (reference sequence).

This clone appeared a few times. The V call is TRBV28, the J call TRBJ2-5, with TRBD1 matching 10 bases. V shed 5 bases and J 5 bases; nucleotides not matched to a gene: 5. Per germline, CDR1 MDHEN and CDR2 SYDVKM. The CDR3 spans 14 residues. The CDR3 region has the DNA TGTGCCAGCAGTCCGGAGGGACAGGGGGAGACCCAGTACTTC. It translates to CASSPEGQGETQYF.

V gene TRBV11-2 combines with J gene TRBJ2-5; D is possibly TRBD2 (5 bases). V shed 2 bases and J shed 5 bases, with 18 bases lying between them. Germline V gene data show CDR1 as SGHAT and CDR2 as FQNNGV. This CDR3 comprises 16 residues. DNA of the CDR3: TGTGCCAGCAGCTTACTCCTAGCAGGCCTAGGGGAGACCCAGTACTTC. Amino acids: CASSLLLAGLGETQYF.

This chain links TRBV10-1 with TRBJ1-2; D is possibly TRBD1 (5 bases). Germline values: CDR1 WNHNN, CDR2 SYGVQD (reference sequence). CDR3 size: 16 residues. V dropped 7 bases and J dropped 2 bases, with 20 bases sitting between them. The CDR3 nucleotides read TGCGCCAGCACCCTAGGTCGGCAGGGCACAAACTATGGCTACACCTTC. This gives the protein CASTLGRQGTNYGYTF.

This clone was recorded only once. The DNA for the CDR3 is TGTGCCAGCTCGCGGACAGAAGCTTACGAGCAGTACTTC. It codes for CASSRTEAYEQYF. V is TRBV18 and J is TRBJ2-7, with a weak D call TRBD1 (6 bases). Germline loops: CDR1 KGHSH, CDR2 LQKENI. This CDR3 is 13 amino acids long. Trimming took off 6 bases at V and 4 bases at J, with 13 bases between the two ends.

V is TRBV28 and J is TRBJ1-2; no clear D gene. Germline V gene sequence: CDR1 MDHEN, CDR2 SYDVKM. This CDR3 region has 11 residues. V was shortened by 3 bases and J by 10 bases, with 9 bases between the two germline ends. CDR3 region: CASSFSSAYTF. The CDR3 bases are TGTGCCAGCAGTTTTAGCTCTGCCTACACCTTC.

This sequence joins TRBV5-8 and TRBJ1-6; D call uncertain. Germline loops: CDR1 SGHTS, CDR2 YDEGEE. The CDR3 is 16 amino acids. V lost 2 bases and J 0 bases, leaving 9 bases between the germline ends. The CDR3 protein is CASSLNSYSYNSPLHF. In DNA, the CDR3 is TGTGCCAGCAGCTTAAACTCCTACTCCTATAATTCACCCCTCCACTTT.

CDR3 nucleotides: TGTGCCAGCCTTGGACAGGGTCGTGAGCAGTTCTTC. This translates into CASLGQGREQFF. This rearrangement joins TRBV27 to TRBJ2-1; 8 positions match TRBD1. V lost 8 bases, J lost 9 bases, and 6 bases stayed unmatched. The germline CDR1 and CDR2 sequences are MNHEY and SMNVEV (reference sequence). The CDR3 extends over 12 amino acids.

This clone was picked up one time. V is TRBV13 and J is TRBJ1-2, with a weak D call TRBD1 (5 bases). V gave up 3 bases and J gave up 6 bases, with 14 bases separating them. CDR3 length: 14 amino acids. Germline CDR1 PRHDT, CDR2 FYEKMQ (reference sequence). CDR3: CASSFRGLSDGYTF. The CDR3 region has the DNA TGTGCCAGCAGCTTTCGGGGCCTCTCTGATGGCTACACCTTC.

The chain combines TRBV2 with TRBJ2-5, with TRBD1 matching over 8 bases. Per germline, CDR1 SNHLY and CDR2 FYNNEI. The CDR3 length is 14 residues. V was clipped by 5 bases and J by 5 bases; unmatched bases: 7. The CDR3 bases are TGTGCCAGCAGTCCTAGGACAGGGACGGAGACCCAGTACTTC. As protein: CASSPRTGTETQYF.

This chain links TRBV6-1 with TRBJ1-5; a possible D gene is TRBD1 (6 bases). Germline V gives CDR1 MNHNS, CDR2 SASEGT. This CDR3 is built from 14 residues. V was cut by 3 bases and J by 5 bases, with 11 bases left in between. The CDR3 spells CASSEEGEYQPQHF. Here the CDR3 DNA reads TGTGCCAGCAGTGAGGAGGGGGAATATCAGCCCCAGCATTTT.

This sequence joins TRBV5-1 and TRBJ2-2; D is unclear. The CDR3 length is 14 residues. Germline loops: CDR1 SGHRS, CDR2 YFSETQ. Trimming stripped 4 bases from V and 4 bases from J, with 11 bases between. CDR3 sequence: CASSPGRSTGELFF. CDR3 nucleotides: TGCGCCAGCAGCCCGGGTCGATCCACCGGGGAGCTGTTTTTT.

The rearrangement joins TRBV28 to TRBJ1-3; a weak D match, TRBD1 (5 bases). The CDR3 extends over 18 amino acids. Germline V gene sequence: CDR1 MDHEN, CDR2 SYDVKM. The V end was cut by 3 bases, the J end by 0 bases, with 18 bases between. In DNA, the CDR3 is TGTGCCAGCAGTTTCTTCCAAGGGGCAGAGAGCTCTGGAAACACCATATATTTT. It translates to CASSFFQGAESSGNTIYF. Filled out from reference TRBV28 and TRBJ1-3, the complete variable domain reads DVKVTQSSRYLVKRTGEKVFLECVQDMDHENMFWYRQDPGLGLRLIYFSYDVKMKEKGDIPEGYSVSREKKERFSLILESASTNQTSMYLCASSFFQGAESSGNTIYFGEGSWLTVV.